This T cell receptor beta chain was sequenced in a study of CD8 T cells in ankylosing spondylitis. This clonotype was observed at least ten times. Germline CDR1 is MNHNS and CDR2 is SASEGT. The CDR3 spans 13 residues. The V and J ends lost 4 bases and 4 bases respectively, with 8 bases between them. TCRdb re-analysed the 5' RACE reads in MiXCR, keeping a single row per CDR3 protein. The data hold about 240,000 distinct CDR3 sequences, with around 7.8% observed a single time. The chain has TRBV6-1 and TRBJ1-5; D is ambiguous. Sequenced sample: blood, either unsorted or a sorted T cell fraction (not recorded which). The TCR sequence derives from a male donor with ankylosing spondylitis or in good health (not recorded which). CDR3: CASSVTVNQPQHF. The DNA of the CDR3 is TGTGCCAGCAGTGTAACAGTGAATCAGCCCCAGCATTTT.